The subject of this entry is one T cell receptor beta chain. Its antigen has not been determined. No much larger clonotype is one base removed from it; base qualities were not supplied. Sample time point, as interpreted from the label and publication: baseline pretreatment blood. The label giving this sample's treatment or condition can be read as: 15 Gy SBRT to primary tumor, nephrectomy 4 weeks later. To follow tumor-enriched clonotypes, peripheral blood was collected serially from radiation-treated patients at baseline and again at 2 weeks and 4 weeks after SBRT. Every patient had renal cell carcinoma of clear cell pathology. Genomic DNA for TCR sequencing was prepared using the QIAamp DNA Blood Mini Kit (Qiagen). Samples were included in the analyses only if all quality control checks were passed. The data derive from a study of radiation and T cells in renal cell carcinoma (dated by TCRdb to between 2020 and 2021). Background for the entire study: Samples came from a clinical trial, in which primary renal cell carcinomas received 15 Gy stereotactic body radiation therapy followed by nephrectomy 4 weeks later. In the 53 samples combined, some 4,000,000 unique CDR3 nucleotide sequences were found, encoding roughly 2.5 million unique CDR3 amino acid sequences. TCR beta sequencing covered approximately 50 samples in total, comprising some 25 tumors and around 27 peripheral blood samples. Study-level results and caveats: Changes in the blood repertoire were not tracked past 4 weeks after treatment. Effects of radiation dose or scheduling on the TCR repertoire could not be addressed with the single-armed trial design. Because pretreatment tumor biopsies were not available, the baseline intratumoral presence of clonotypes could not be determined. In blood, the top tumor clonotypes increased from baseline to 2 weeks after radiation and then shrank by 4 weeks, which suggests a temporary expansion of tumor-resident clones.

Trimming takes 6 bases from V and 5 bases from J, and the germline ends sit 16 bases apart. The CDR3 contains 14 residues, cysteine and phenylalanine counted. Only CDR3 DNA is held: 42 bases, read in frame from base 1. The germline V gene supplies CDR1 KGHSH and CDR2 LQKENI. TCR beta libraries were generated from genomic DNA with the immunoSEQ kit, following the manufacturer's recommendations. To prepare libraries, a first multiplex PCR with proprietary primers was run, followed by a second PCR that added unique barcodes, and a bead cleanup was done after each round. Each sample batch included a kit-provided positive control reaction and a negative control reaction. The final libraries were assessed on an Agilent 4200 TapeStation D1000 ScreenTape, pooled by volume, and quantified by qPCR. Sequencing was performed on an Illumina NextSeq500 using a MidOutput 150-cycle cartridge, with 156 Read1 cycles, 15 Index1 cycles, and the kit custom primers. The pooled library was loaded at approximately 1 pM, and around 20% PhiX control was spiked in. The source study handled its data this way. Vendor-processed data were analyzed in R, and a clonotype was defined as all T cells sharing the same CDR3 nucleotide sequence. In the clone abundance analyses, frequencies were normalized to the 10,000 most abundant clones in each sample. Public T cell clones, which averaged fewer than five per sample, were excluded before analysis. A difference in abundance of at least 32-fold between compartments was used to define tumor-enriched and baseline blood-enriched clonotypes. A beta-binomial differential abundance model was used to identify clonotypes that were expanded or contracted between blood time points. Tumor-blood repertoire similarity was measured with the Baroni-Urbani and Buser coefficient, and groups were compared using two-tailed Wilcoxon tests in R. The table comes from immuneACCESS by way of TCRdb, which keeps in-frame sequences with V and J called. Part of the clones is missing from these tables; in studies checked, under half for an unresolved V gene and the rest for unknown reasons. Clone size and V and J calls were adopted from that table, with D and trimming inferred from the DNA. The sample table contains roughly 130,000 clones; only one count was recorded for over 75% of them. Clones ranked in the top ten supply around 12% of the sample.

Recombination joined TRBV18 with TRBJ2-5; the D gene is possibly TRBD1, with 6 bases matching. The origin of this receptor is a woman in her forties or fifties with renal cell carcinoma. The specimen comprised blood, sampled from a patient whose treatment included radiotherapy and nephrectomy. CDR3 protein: CASSKSPGEETQYF. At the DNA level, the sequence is TGTGCCAGCTCGAAATCTCCAGGGGAGGAGACCCAGTACTTC. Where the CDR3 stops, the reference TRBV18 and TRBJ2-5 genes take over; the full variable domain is NAGVMQNPRHLVRRRGQEARLRCSPMKGHSHVYWYRQLPEEGLKFMVYLQKENIIDESGMPKERFSAEFPKEGPSILRIQQVVRGDSAAYFCASSKSPGEETQYFGPGTRLLVL.